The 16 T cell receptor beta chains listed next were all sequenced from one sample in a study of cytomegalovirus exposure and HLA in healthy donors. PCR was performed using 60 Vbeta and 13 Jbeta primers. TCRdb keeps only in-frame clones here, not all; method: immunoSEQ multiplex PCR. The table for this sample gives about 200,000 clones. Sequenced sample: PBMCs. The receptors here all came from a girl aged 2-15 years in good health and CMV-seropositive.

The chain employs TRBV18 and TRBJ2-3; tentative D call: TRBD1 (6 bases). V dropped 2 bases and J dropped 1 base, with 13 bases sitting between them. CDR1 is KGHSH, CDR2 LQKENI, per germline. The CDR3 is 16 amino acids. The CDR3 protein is CASSPTQGLGTDTQYF. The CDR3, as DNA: TGTGCCAGCTCACCAACTCAGGGGCTTGGCACAGATACGCAGTATTTT.

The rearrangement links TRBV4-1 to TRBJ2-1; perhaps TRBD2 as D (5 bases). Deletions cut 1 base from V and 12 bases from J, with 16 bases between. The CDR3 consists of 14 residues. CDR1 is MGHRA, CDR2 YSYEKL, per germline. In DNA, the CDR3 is TGCGCCAGCAGCCAAGCCCTACAACTAGGTTCGCAGTTCTTC. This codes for CASSQALQLGSQFF.

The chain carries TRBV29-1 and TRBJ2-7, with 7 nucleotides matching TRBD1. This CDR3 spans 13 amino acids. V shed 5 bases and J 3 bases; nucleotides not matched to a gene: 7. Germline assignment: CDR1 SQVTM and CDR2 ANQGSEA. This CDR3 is CSVRLQGVYEQYF. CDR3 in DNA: TGCAGCGTTCGTTTGCAGGGGGTCTACGAGCAGTACTTC.

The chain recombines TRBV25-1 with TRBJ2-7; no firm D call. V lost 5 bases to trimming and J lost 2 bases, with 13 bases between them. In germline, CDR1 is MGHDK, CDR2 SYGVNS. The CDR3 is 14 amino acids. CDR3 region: CASSPTAAAYEQYF. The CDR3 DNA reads TGTGCCAGCAGTCCGACTGCGGCCGCCTACGAGCAGTACTTC.

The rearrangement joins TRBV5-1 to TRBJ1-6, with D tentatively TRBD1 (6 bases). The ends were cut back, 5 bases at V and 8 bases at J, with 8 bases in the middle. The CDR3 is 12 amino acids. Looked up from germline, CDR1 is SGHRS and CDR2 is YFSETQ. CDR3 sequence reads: CASRQGYSPLHF. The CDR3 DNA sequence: TGCGCCAGCAGACAGGGATATTCACCCCTCCACTTT. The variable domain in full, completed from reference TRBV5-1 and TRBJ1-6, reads KAGVTQTPRYLIKTRGQQVTLSCSPISGHRSVSWYQQTPGQGLQFLFEYFSETQRNKGNFPGRFSGRQFSNSRSEMNVSTLELGDSALYLCASRQGYSPLHFGNGTRLTVT.

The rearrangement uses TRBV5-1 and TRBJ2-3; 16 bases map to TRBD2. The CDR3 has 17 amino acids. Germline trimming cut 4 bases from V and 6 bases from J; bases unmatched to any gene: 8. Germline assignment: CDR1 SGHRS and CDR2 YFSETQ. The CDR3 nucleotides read TGCGCCAGCAGCCCGGGACTAGCGGGAGGGCCGGAGGATACGCAGTATTTT. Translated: CASSPGLAGGPEDTQYF.

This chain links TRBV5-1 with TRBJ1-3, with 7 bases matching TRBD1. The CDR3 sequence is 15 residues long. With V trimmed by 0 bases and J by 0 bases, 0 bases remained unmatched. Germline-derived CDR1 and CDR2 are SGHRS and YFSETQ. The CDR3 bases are TGCGCCAGCAGCTTGGGGACAGGCTCTGGAAACACCATATATTTT. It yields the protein CASSLGTGSGNTIYF.

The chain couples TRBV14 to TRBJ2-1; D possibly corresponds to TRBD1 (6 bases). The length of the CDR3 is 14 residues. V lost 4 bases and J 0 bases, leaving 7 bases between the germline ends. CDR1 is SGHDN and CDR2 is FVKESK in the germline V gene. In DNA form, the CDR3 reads TGTGCCAGCAGCCGGACAGCCTCCTACAATGAGCAGTTCTTC. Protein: CASSRTASYNEQFF.

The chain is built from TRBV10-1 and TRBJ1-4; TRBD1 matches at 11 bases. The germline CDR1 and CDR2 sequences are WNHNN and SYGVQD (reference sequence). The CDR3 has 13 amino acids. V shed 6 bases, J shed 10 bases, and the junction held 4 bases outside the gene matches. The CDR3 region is CASRPGQGGKLFF. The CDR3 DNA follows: TGCGCCAGCAGACCGGGACAGGGGGGAAAACTGTTTTTT.

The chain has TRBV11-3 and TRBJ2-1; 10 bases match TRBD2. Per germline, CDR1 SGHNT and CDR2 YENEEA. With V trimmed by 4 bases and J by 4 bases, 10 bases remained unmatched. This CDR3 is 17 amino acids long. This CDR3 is CASSSSAGGPSYNEQFF. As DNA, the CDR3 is TGTGCCAGCAGCTCCTCAGCGGGAGGGCCCTCTTACAATGAGCAGTTCTTC.

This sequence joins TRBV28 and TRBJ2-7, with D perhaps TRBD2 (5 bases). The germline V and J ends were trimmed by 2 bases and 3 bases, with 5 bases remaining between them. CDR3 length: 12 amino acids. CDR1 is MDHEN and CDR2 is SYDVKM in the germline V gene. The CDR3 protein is CASSLGLYEQYF. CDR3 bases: TGTGCCAGCAGTTTAGGACTCTACGAGCAGTACTTC.

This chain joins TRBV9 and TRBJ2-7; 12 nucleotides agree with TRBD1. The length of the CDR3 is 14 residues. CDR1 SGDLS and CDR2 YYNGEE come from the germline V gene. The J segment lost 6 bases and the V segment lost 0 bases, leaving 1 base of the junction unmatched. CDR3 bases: TGTGCCAGCAGCGTAGGGGACAGGGGGCGCGAGCAGTACTTC. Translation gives CASSVGDRGREQYF.

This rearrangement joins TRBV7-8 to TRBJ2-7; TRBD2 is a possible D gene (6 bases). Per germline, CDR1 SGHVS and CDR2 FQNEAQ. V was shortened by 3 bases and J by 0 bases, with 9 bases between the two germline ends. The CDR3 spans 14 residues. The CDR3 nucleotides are TGTGCCAGCAGCTTTTCGGGGGACTCCTACGAGCAGTACTTC. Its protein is CASSFSGDSYEQYF.

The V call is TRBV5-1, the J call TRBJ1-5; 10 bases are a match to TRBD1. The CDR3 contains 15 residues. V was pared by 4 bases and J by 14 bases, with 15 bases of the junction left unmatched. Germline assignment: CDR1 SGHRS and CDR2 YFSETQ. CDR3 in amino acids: CASSPSTGTGVPKHF. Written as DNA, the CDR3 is TGCGCCAGCAGCCCCTCAACCGGGACAGGGGTCCCGAAGCATTTT.

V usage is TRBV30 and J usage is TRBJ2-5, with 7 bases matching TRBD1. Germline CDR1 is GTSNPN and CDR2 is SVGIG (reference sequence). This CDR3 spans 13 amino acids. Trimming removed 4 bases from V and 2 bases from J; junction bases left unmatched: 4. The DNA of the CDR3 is TGTGCCTGGAACAGGGGCGATCAAGAGACCCAGTACTTC. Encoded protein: CAWNRGDQETQYF.

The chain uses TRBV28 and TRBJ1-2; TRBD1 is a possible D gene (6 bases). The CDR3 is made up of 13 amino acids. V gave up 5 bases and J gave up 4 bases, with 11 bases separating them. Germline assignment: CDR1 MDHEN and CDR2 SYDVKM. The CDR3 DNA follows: TGTGCCAGCAGTCGACAGGTCCGCTATGGCTACACCTTC. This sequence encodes CASSRQVRYGYTF.